This T cell receptor (beta chain) was captured in a study of early T cells in non-severe SARS-CoV-2 infection (dated by TCRdb to about 2021). Describing the broader study: Because TCR sequencing was done on bulk RNA from unsorted whole blood, the alpha and beta chains could not be paired. Results and caveats for the whole study, not just this receptor: VDJdb matching was skewed toward anti-spike CD8 responses, so virus-specific expansions were likely underestimated and private and CD4 specificities were missed.

Library method: 5' RACE. These reads were obtained on a NextSeq 500. In the TCR library protocol, unique molecular identifiers were attached to individual cDNA molecules to correct for PCR bias and sequencing error. Both TCR alpha and beta chains were sequenced, and tight co-correlation was observed between alpha and beta sequence abundances in each sample. The authors processed their data as follows. V gene, J gene and CDR3 annotation of TCR sequences was performed with Decombinator V4. TCRs were defined as expanded if a significant change between any two time points was detected under a Poisson model with p below 0.0001. TCR abundances were normalised to the total number of TCRs sequenced per sample and expressed as counts per million. VDJdb, accessed 1 November 2021, was searched for CMV, EBV and SARS-CoV-2 annotated TCRs, with TCRs annotated for multiple antigens excluded. TCRdb redid the processing of the public reads, applying fastp at Q25 and MiXCR, and retained in-frame beta chains. Each CDR3 protein gets just one entry, which takes the most common genes and DNA from the rows behind it. The V and J calls come from TCRdb's annotation, not from the publication. The sample includes 33,000 or so distinct CDR3 sequences, with about 5.6% observed a single time. Of the sample, 7.6% is held by the ten largest clones.

This clonotype was counted at least ten times. Which antigen it targets is not known. No much larger clone is present one base from it, and per-base qualities are unavailable. This was a case-control study nested in a cohort of healthcare workers in London, UK, who had nasopharyngeal swab PCR tests and blood samples taken every week. Healthcare workers were recruited between 23 and 31 March 2020, during the week of the UK lockdown, and were followed weekly for up to roughly 15 weeks. This TCR derives from an adult who was a healthcare worker with PCR-confirmed SARS-CoV-2 infection or an uninfected control (not recorded which). Source material: whole blood.

The CDR3 sequence is CAISAPSFYGYTF. The base sequence is TGTGCCATCAGTGCCCCCAGCTTCTATGGCTACACCTTC. The sequence links TRBV10-3 to TRBJ1-2, with the D segment identity uncertain. The CDR3 covers 13 residues, taking in both the cysteine and the phenylalanine. Left in the record is the CDR3 DNA by itself, 39 bases read in frame from the first base. V drops 4 bases and J drops 4 bases, leaving 10 bases in between. According to the germline V gene, CDR1 reads ENHRY and CDR2 reads SYGVKD.